Listed below are T cell receptor beta chains from one sample, sequenced in a study of T cells in Graves' hyperthyroidism and ophthalmopathy. TCRdb reprocessed the multiplex PCR reads via MiXCR and lists one record per CDR3 protein. The table lists hundreds of thousands of distinct CDR3 sequences, just under 20% of them singletons. The sample comprised blood. These receptors were collected from a man between 35 and 55 years old with Graves' ophthalmopathy. Each CDR3 is given with its conserved first and last residue. D genes are given only for firm matches. Clone size is stated in some rows and not others, as once, few, many or a class when expanded.

J gene: TRBJ2-3
D gene: .
V gene: TRBV6-1
CDR3 length: 15
clone size: few
CDR3 protein: CAIPSPGIGTDTQYF
CDR3 DNA: TGTGCCATCCCAAGTCCCGGGATTGGCACAGATACGCAGTATTTT

J gene: TRBJ1-1
D gene: TRBD1
V gene: TRBV18
CDR3 length: 15
clone size: many
CDR3 protein: CASSRQGTMNTEAFF
CDR3 DNA: TGTGCCAGCTCACGACAGGGGACCATGAACACTGAAGCTTTCTTT

J gene: TRBJ2-1
D gene: TRBD2
V gene: TRBV9
CDR3 length: 15
clone size: .
CDR3 protein: CASSAAGESYNEQFF
CDR3 DNA: TGTGCCAGCAGCGCAGCGGGAGAGTCGTACAATGAGCAGTTCTTC

J gene: TRBJ2-3
D gene: TRBD2
V gene: TRBV10-3
CDR3 length: 17
clone size: few
CDR3 protein: CAISERSSGENTDTQYF
CDR3 DNA: TGTGCCATCAGTGAGCGATCTAGCGGGGAAAACACAGATACGCAGTATTTT

J gene: TRBJ2-1
D gene: TRBD2
V gene: TRBV6-2/TRBV6-3
CDR3 length: 19
clone size: .
CDR3 protein: CASLPGGTSGRGAYNEQFF
CDR3 DNA: TGTGCCAGCCTACCCGGCGGGACTAGCGGGAGGGGGGCCTACAATGAGCAGTTCTTC

J gene: TRBJ2-3
D gene: TRBD2
V gene: TRBV2
CDR3 length: 15
clone size: many
CDR3 protein: CASGLAGGRTDTQYF
CDR3 DNA: TGTGCCAGCGGCTTAGCGGGAGGGCGCACAGATACGCAGTATTTT

J gene: TRBJ2-1
D gene: .
V gene: TRBV7-8
CDR3 length: 13
clone size: .
CDR3 protein: CASSLESLGGQFF
CDR3 DNA: TGTGCCAGCAGCTTAGAATCCCTAGGGGGGCAGTTCTTC

J gene: TRBJ2-5
D gene: TRBD2
V gene: TRBV5-1
CDR3 length: 15
clone size: .
CDR3 protein: CASGTTSGRAETQYF
CDR3 DNA: TGCGCCAGCGGGACTACTAGCGGGAGAGCAGAGACCCAGTACTTC

J gene: TRBJ1-2
D gene: .
V gene: TRBV30
CDR3 length: 14
clone size: many
CDR3 protein: CAWSGTGERFGYTF
CDR3 DNA: TGTGCCTGGAGTGGGACTGGCGAGCGCTTTGGCTACACCTTC

J gene: TRBJ2-3
D gene: TRBD2
V gene: TRBV6-2/TRBV6-3
CDR3 length: 17
clone size: .
CDR3 protein: CASSRGLVGYSTDTQYF
CDR3 DNA: TGTGCCAGCAGCCGGGGACTAGTGGGGTATAGCACAGATACGCAGTATTTT

J gene: TRBJ2-7
D gene: TRBD2
V gene: TRBV9
CDR3 length: 15
clone size: few
CDR3 protein: CASSVGGTTSYEQYF
CDR3 DNA: TGTGCCAGCAGCGTAGGAGGGACTACTTCCTATGAGCAGTACTTC

J gene: TRBJ2-2
D gene: TRBD2
V gene: TRBV7-2
CDR3 length: 15
clone size: few
CDR3 protein: CASSLSLGGGGELFF
CDR3 DNA: TGTGCCAGCAGCTTGTCTCTCGGGGGGGGCGGGGAGCTGTTTTTT

J gene: TRBJ2-1
D gene: TRBD2
V gene: TRBV11-2
CDR3 length: 17
clone size: few
CDR3 protein: CASGYPPTGTSSNEQFF
CDR3 DNA: TGTGCCAGCGGATACCCCCCTACCGGGACTAGCTCCAATGAGCAGTTCTTC

J gene: TRBJ1-5
D gene: .
V gene: TRBV27
CDR3 length: 12
clone size: many
CDR3 protein: CASSPPGQPQHF
CDR3 DNA: TGTGCCAGCAGTCCTCCTGGGCAGCCCCAGCATTTT

J gene: TRBJ1-1
D gene: TRBD1
V gene: TRBV18
CDR3 length: 15
clone size: .
CDR3 protein: CASSETGTGVIEAFF
CDR3 DNA: TGTGCCAGCTCAGAGACCGGGACAGGGGTGATTGAAGCTTTCTTT